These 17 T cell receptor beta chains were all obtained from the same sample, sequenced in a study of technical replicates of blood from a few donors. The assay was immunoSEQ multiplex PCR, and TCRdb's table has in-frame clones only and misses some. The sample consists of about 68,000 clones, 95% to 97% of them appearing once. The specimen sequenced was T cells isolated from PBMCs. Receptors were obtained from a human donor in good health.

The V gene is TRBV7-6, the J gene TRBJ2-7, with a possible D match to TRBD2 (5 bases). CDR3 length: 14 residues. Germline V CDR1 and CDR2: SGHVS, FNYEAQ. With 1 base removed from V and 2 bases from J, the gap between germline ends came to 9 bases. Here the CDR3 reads CASSLEDSTYEQYF. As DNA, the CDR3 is TGTGCCAGCAGCTTAGAGGACTCAACCTACGAGCAGTACTTC.

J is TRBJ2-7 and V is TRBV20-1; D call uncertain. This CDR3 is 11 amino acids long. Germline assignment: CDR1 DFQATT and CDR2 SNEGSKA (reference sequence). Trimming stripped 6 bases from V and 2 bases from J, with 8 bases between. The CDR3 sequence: CSAAQTYEQYF. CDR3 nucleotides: TGCAGTGCCGCACAGACCTACGAGCAGTACTTC.

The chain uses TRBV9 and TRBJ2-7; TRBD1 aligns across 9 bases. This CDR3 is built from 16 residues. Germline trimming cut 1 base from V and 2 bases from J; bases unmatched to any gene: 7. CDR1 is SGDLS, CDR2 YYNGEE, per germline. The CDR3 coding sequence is TGTGCCAGCAGCGTATCCGGGGGGACAGGGACCTACGAGCAGTACTTC. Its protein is CASSVSGGTGTYEQYF.

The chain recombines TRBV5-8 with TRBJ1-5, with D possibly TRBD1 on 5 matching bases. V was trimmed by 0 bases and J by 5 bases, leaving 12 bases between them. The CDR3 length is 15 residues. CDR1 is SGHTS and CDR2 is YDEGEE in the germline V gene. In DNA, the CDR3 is TGTGCCAGCAGCTTGGTAGGGAGGGGTTATCAGCCCCAGCATTTT. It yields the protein CASSLVGRGYQPQHF. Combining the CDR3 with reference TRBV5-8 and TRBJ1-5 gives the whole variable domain EAGVTQSPTHLIKTRGQQATLRCSPISGHTSVYWYQQALGLGLQFLLWYDEGEERNRGNFPPRFSGRQFPNYSSELNVNALELEDSALYLCASSLVGRGYQPQHFGDGTRLSIL.

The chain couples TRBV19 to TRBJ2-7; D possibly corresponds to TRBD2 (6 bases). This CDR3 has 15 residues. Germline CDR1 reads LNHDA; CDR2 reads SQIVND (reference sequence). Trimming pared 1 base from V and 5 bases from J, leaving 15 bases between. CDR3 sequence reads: CASSIVSGGIHEQYF. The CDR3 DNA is TGTGCCAGTAGTATAGTAAGTGGGGGGATCCACGAGCAGTACTTC.

CDR3 loop: CASSPRTASYEQYF. The CDR3 DNA follows: TGTGCCAGCAGCCCGAGGACAGCCTCCTACGAGCAGTACTTC. The V gene is TRBV9, the J gene TRBJ2-7; a weak D match, TRBD1 (6 bases). There are 14 residues in the CDR3. Trimming shortened V by 4 bases and J by 0 bases, and 11 bases separated the two germline ends. The V gene's germline CDR1 is SGDLS and CDR2 YYNGEE.

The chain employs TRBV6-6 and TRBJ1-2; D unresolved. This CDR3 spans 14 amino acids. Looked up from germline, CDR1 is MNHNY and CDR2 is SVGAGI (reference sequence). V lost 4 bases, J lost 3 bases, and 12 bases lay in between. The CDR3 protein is CASSSRAPHYGYTF. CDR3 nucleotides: TGTGCCAGCAGTTCCCGCGCCCCCCACTATGGCTACACCTTC.

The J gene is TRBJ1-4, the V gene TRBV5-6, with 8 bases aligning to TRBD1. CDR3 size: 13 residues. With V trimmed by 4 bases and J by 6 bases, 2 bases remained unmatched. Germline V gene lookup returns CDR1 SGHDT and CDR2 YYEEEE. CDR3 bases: TGTGCCAGCAGCCTACAGGGGGATGAAAAACTGTTTTTT. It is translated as CASSLQGDEKLFF.

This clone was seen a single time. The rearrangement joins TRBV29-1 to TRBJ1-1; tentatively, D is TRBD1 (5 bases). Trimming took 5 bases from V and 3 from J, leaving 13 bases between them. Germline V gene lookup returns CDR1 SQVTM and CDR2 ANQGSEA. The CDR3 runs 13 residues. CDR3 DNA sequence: TGCAGCGTTCAGTGGCAGGGTCACACTGAAGCTTTCTTT. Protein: CSVQWQGHTEAFF.

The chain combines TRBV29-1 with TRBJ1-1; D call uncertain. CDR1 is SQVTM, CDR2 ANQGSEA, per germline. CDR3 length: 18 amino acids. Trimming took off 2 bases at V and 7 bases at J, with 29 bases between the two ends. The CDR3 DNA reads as TGCAGCGTTGAAAGATTTATAAGGCAGGATATCATGAACGGTGAAGCTTTCTTT. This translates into CSVERFIRQDIMNGEAFF.

As DNA, the CDR3 is TGTGCCAGCAGTGTGGCAGGTCGAGCTTTCTTT. Translated: CASSVAGRAFF. V usage is TRBV2 and J usage is TRBJ1-1; the D is unclear. The CDR3 is 11 residues long. Germline loops: CDR1 SNHLY, CDR2 FYNNEI. V was trimmed by 4 bases and J by 10 bases, leaving 10 bases between them.

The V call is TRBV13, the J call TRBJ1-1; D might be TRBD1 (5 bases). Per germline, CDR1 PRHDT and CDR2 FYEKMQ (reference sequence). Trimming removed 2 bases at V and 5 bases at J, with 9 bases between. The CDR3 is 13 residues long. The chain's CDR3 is CASSLRGRTEAFF. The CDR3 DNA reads TGTGCCAGCAGCTTAAGGGGCCGAACTGAAGCTTTCTTT.

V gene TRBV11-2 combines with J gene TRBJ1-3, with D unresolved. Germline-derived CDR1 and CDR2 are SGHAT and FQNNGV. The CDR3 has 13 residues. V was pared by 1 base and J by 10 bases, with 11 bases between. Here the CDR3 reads CASSLVVDGTIYF. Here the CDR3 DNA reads TGTGCCAGCAGCTTAGTAGTAGATGGTACCATATATTTT.

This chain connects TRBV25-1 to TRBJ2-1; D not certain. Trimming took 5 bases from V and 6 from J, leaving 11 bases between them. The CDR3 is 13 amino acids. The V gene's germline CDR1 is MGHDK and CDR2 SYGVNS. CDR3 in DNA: TGTGCCAGCAGTCCAGACATGAGCAATGAGCAGTTCTTC. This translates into CASSPDMSNEQFF.

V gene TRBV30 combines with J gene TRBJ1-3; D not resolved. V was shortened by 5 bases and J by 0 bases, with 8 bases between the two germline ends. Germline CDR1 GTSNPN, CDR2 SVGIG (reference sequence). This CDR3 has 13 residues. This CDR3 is CAWAQVSGNTIYF. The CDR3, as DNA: TGTGCCTGGGCACAAGTCTCTGGAAACACCATATATTTT.

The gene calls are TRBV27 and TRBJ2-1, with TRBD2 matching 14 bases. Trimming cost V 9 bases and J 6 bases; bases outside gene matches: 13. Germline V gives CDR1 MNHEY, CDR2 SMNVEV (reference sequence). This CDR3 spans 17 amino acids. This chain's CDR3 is CASYSGTSGRYGNEQFF. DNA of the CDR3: TGTGCCAGTTACTCCGGGACTAGCGGGAGATATGGCAATGAGCAGTTCTTC.

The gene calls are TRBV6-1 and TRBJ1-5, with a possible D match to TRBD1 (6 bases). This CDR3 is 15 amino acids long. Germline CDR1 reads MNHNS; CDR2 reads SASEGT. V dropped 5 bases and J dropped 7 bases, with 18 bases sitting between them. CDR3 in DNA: TGTGCCAGCAGTCTGATAGGAGGCCAGGGGCAGCCCCAGCATTTT. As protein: CASSLIGGQGQPQHF.